This entry describes one T cell receptor beta chain. Its antigen is unknown. Base qualities are not provided; no much larger clone lies one nucleotide away. V was cut back by 6 bases and J by 6 bases, leaving a gap of 12 bases between them. Its CDR3 holds 13 amino acids, cysteine through phenylalanine. CDR3 DNA is the only sequence kept; it has 39 bases, read in frame from the first base. The germline V gene specifies MDHEN as CDR1 and SYDVKM as CDR2. The sample is drawn from a study of cytomegalovirus exposure and HLA in healthy donors (dated by TCRdb to 2016 to 2017). Background for the entire study: An earlier analysis of 550 to 700 of the donors reported more than 250 Gb of sequence data and some 120 million unique TCR beta sequences from 150 million to 200 million T cells. Both class I and class II loci were covered by HLA typing, at four-digit resolution. To decide whether each TCR beta V gene segment behaved as functional or pseudogenic, an earlier analysis of fewer than 750 of the donors relied on high-throughput TCR beta sequencing. In a later analysis, previously published TCR beta repertoires from several hundred donors were re-analyzed and high-resolution HLA genotyping was added so that TCR occurrence patterns could be studied. Among around 400 genotyped donors of the cohort, an average of around 250,000 unique TCR beta nucleotide sequences was sequenced per donor, of which roughly 17% were non-productive. Because of strong linkage in the cohort, four or five DR-DQ haplotypes were treated as single units for association and clustering. In the later analysis, no new phenotypic data were used to find candidate immune exposures; instead, reliance was placed on TCR beta sequences and their occurrence across donors. In a later genetic analysis, genome-wide SNP genotypes for about 65% of the roughly 670 donors were used, and that subset was treated as a discovery cohort. Typing coverage differed by locus: A, B, C, DRB1 and DQB1 were typed in roughly 629-630 donors, DQA1 in 522, DPA1 in around 580, and DPB1 in just under 490. The study profiled the T cell repertoires of hundreds of subjects by immunosequencing and related them to cytomegalovirus serostatus. Roughly 300 gigabases of sequencing data and tens of millions of unique TCR sequences were included in an early release covering about 700 HLA-typed donors. High-throughput TCR immunosequencing, statistical association of individual TCRs with disease status, and machine learning were combined to predict cytomegalovirus infection status. Donor age, sex, ethnicity and CMV serostatus were compiled together with the repertoire data. The aim of the study was to test whether cataloging public T cell receptors could identify signatures of past pathogen exposure. Besides the first cohort of some 670 subjects, a separate validation cohort made up of 95 to 150 different subjects was used. Of the approximately 400 genotyped donors, less than 85% were placed in the genetic ancestry cluster associated with self-reported Caucasian donors. All discovery cohort repertoires had been generated on a single sequencing platform.

The cohort comprised some 680 healthy bone marrow donors. At the time of sampling, every cohort member was nominally healthy, though immune exposures that went unrecorded were likely present. The donor tested CMV seronegative and was one of the 352 seronegative cohort members. A peripheral blood sample was provided by each donor, and peripheral blood mononuclear cells were used for TCR beta sequencing. The Qiagen DNeasy Blood Extraction Kit was used to extract genomic DNA from the blood cell samples. Results and caveats for the whole study, not just this receptor: In both the original and validation cohorts, the classifier was reported to diagnose cytomegalovirus status with high specificity and sensitivity. In vitro tests confirmed that a few of the cytomegalovirus-associated TCR beta chains recognize cytomegalovirus antigens. Correlated functional status among segregating V segments might reflect linkage disequilibrium, but an unknown experimental factor could not be ruled out. Sequencing depth was assumed to be roughly uniform across donors in the presence/absence analyses, though that assumption may not hold. Across donors, most TCR sequences were observed very rarely, whereas some public TCRs were present in many individuals. It was suggested by the authors that the approach could potentially be generalized to other disease states and immunological phenotypes. For the cohort, immune exposure information was limited to CMV serostatus. In a later analysis, most CMV-associated TCR beta chains were found to appear HLA-restricted, with HLA associations seemingly driven largely by CMV exposure. According to a later genetic analysis, donors in an Asian-associated ancestry cluster had fewer N-insertions in productive TCRs than the approximately 630-donor mean. Compared with equally common non-associated chains, HLA-associated TCR beta chains in a later analysis were more clonally expanded and had lower generation probabilities. A cluster of highly shared sequence variants was judged likely to represent a technical artifact of the sequencing pipeline. In a later analysis, TCR association rates were found to vary across HLA loci, with the most associated TCRs seen for DRB1 alleles and the fewest for HLA-C alleles. According to a later analysis, parvovirus B19, influenza, CMV and Epstein-Barr virus appeared linked to several top co-occurrence clusters. A further reported finding was that TCR beta sequences accurately predicted the HLA-A and HLA-B alleles for most subjects in the first cohort. The 87-base-pair reads could not distinguish some IMGT-functional V segments, including TRBV6-2 and TRBV6-3, so those segments were excluded. An earlier analysis of approximately 500 of the donors showed that most TCR beta V segments appeared in productive rearrangements either about 87% or about 30% of the time, which broadly matched IMGT annotations. A later analysis associated around 16,000 TCR beta sequences with specific HLA alleles at a false discovery rate of 0.05. When HLA alleles, especially DR and DQ, strongly co-occurred, attributing TCR associations to individual alleles was difficult. The study listed 170 or so TCR beta chains as associated with cytomegalovirus. Roughly 15 rarely observed V segments, including chromosome 9 orphons, were excluded from the earlier analysis of approximately 500 of the donors because counts were too low. Because HLA typing was unavailable for some donors at each locus, only the typed subset was used in association tests. An association between a missense DCLRE1C variant and V-gene and J-gene trimming of TCR beta chains was found in a later genetic analysis and replicated in an independent cohort. This cohort had only TCR beta chains sequenced, and the lack of alpha or paired-chain data limited which features could be detected.

Library construction relied on the immunoSEQ multiplex PCR assay. A mixture of 60 forward primers for TCR Vbeta segments and 13 reverse primers for TCR Jbeta segments was used in the multiplex PCR. The CDR3 region of rearranged TCR beta genes was amplified from genomic DNA with a multiplex PCR assay. The Illumina HiSeq System was used to sequence the amplified TCR beta libraries as 87-base-pair reads. On the authors' methods: In a later analysis, tens of millions of unique TCR beta chains were counted across the roughly 700 repertoires, and approximately 11 million of these chains were shared by at least two donors. To remove PCR and sequencing errors, raw reads were error-corrected and collapsed into unique sequences using a nearest-neighbor algorithm that merged closely related sequences. To assign V, D and J gene segments, CDR3 sequences were aligned to IMGT reference sequences. Each retained sequence needed at least a six-nucleotide match to both a V gene segment and a J gene segment. Rearrangements were called productive when the CDR3 lacked stop codons and stayed in frame with V and J; all others were non-productive. CDR3 was defined by IMGT convention, running from the second conserved V-encoded cysteine to the conserved J-encoded phenylalanine. The earlier analysis of some 600 of the donors excluded sequences that lacked an unambiguous match to a single V gene segment. An earlier analysis of several hundred of the donors called V segments functional above 56.7% productive rearrangements and segregating when the between-donor standard deviation exceeded 5%. A statistical classification framework was built to diagnose cytomegalovirus status from the catalog of TCR beta chain sequences. In a later analysis, V and J genes were assigned by comparing TCR nucleotide sequences against IMGT/GENE-DB human TR gene sequences. The TCRdist pipeline was used in a later analysis to assign CDR3 sequences and most-parsimonious VDJ recombination scenarios. In a later analysis, each TCR beta chain was defined by its CDR3 amino acid sequence together with its V-gene family, and reads without a unique V-gene family were excluded. A later analysis removed nearly 600 highly shared, low-generation-probability nucleotide sequences to deal with suspected cross-contamination and a sequencing artifact. A later analysis calculated a clonal expansion index for each public chain from normalized within-repertoire ranks of inferred template counts. In a later analysis, generation probabilities were computed with a VDJ recombination model fitted to out-of-frame rearrangements, and the resulting probabilities were checked against IGoR. Hypergeometric tests were used in a later analysis to score TCR-TCR, TCR-HLA and TCR-CMV co-occurrence, with a repertoire-size bias correction applied to the TCR pairs. A later analysis estimated false discovery rates by permuting HLA or CMV assignments 20 times. In a later analysis, co-occurring TCRs were grouped using DBSCAN, with TCRdist sequence similarity added in when clustering inside HLA-allele-positive subsets. Repertoires with fewer than 30,000 or more than 120,000 public chains were left out of co-occurrence clustering, as were five repertoires with anomalous nucleotide sharing. TCRdb carries this immuneACCESS record with in-frame sequences only. Its versions omit some clonotypes, under half of them owing to an unresolved V gene in the studies checked, with the rest unexplained. V and J calls and clone size follow that table, whereas D and trimming were derived from the DNA. This sample comprises more than 150,000 clones, over 65% of them detected only once. Of the sample, roughly 1.5% is held by the ten largest clones.

Specimen: PBMCs. Recombination linked TRBV28 to TRBJ2-1, and TRBD2 may be the D gene, going by 6 matching bases. The sequence was collected from a man younger than 35 in good health and CMV-seronegative. The CDR3 region: CASRGTLINEQFF. The DNA sequence is TGTGCCAGCAGAGGGACTTTGATCAATGAGCAGTTCTTC.